A selection of T cell receptor beta chains follows, all from one sample in a study of control samples from healthy donors and cancer patients. Method: immunoSEQ multiplex PCR; TCRdb's copy keeps in-frame clones and lacks some. This table has 200,000 to 250,000 clones, around 94% appearing once. The sample was blood. The source is a man between 45 and 60 years old in good health. Both conserved end residues are part of each CDR3. A D gene is named only where the DNA matches it firmly. Expanded clones get a size class; other rows say once, few or many, or leave the size out.

cdr3_aa cdr3_nt clone_size d_call j_call v_call
CASRSDTGNTIYF TGCGCCAGCAGGTCGGACACTGGAAACACCATATATTTT few - TRBJ1-3 TRBV5-1
CASSYSPTRVYGNEQFF TGTGCCAGCAGTTACTCACCCACCAGGGTATACGGCAATGAGCAGTTCTTC - - TRBJ2-1 TRBV6-2/TRBV6-3
CASSYEGTGSGNTIYF TGTGCCAGCAGTTATGAAGGAACCGGCTCTGGAAACACCATATATTTT - - TRBJ1-3 TRBV6-5
CASSFGQGAWNSPLHF TGTGCCAGCAGCTTCGGGCAGGGGGCATGGAATTCACCCCTCCACTTT once TRBD1 TRBJ1-6 TRBV11-2
CASSIDARGGYNEQFF TGTGCCAGTAGTATAGACGCCCGGGGGGGCTACAATGAGCAGTTCTTC - TRBD2 TRBJ2-1 TRBV19
CASSLGAYEQYF TGCGCCAGCAGCTTGGGGGCCTACGAGCAGTACTTC - - TRBJ2-7 TRBV5-1
CATSAALAGGTDTQYF TGTGCCACCAGTGCCGCCTTAGCGGGGGGCACAGATACGCAGTATTTT - TRBD2 TRBJ2-3 TRBV24-1
CASSLDSGTGNTIYF TGTGCCAGCAGCTTAGATTCAGGCACTGGAAACACCATATATTTT - - TRBJ1-3 TRBV11-3
CASRSDGQAGFGAFF TGTGCCAGCAGGTCAGACGGACAGGCCGGGTTTGGAGCTTTCTTT - TRBD1 TRBJ1-1 TRBV2
CAWNKMRTSGEYYEQYF TGTGCCTGGAACAAAATGAGGACTAGCGGGGAATACTACGAGCAGTACTTC - TRBD2 TRBJ2-7 TRBV30
CASSLEGLLNTEAFF TGTGCCAGCAGCTTAGAGGGCCTTCTCAACACTGAAGCTTTCTTT - - TRBJ1-1 TRBV7-2
CASSKEGPETQYF TGTGCCAGCAGCAAAGAGGGGCCAGAGACCCAGTACTTC - - TRBJ2-5 TRBV21-1
CASRSLQTFQETQYF TGTGCCAGCAGGAGTCTTCAGACATTCCAAGAGACCCAGTACTTC - - TRBJ2-5 TRBV2
CASSLGVKGFF TGTGCCAGCAGTTTAGGGGTGAAAGGTTTCTTT - - TRBJ1-1 TRBV12-3/TRBV12-4
CASSPMGGFSTDTQYF TGTGCCAGCAGCCCTATGGGGGGCTTTAGCACAGATACGCAGTATTTT once - TRBJ2-3 TRBV5-4
CASSHRVGNQPQHF TGCGCCAGCAGTCACAGGGTAGGGAATCAGCCCCAGCATTTT - - TRBJ1-5 TRBV4-3
CASSRDRANTEAFF TGTGCCAGTAGTAGGGACAGGGCGAACACTGAAGCTTTCTTT - TRBD1 TRBJ1-1 TRBV19
CSAARSSYEQYF TGCAGCGCCGCCCGCTCGTCCTACGAGCAGTACTTC - - TRBJ2-7 TRBV29-1
CASSYQTGTSARETQYF TGCGCCAGCAGCTATCAGACCGGGACTAGCGCCAGGGAGACCCAGTACTTC once TRBD2 TRBJ2-5 TRBV5-1
CASSLRRSSDTIYF TGCGCCAGCAGCTTGAGACGTTCGTCGGACACCATATATTTT - - TRBJ1-3 TRBV5-1
CASSQEWDRGQSPLHF TGCGCCAGCAGCCAAGAGTGGGACAGGGGACAATCACCCCTCCACTTT - TRBD1 TRBJ1-6 TRBV4-1
CASGITQETQYF TGTGCCAGCGGGATAACCCAAGAGACCCAGTACTTC - - TRBJ2-5 TRBV5-4
CASSLDSPREQPQHF TGCGCCAGCAGCTTGGACAGTCCCAGGGAACAGCCCCAGCATTTT few - TRBJ1-5 TRBV5-1
CASTGTSGGGGTDTQYF TGCGCCAGCACCGGGACTAGCGGGGGCGGGGGCACAGATACGCAGTATTTT - TRBD2 TRBJ2-3 TRBV5-1
CASSLAFRSNYGYTF TGTGCCAGCAGCTTGGCCTTCAGGAGTAACTATGGCTACACCTTC - - TRBJ1-2 TRBV5-4
CASSFRAQPQHF TGTGCCAGCAGTTTCAGGGCTCAGCCCCAGCATTTT - - TRBJ1-5 TRBV12-3/TRBV12-4
CAWSSTGLEKLFF TGTGCCTGGAGTTCGACAGGTTTGGAAAAACTGTTTTTT - - TRBJ1-4 TRBV30
CASSVALGFGTEAFF TGTGCCAGCAGCGTAGCTCTAGGGTTCGGGACTGAAGCTTTCTTT - - TRBJ1-1 TRBV9
CASSRVGQGARSYGYTF TGTGCCAGCAGTCGGGTCGGACAGGGGGCGAGGAGCTATGGCTACACCTTC - TRBD1 TRBJ1-2 TRBV6-6
CASQPRFNSEAFF TGTGCCAGCCAGCCCCGGTTTAACTCCGAAGCTTTCTTT - - TRBJ1-1 TRBV2
CASSQEWGPSADTQYF TGCGCCAGCAGCCAAGAATGGGGGCCGAGTGCAGATACGCAGTATTTT - - TRBJ2-3 TRBV4-3
CASSLGGTGGYEQYF TGTGCCAGCAGCTTGGGGGGGACAGGGGGCTACGAGCAGTACTTC - TRBD1 TRBJ2-7 TRBV5-4
CASTPEGNGYGYTF TGTGCCAGCACCCCTGAGGGGAACGGCTATGGCTACACCTTC - - TRBJ1-2 TRBV2
CSASPQIGSPLHF TGCAGTGCTAGTCCCCAGATAGGGTCACCCCTCCACTTT once - TRBJ1-6 TRBV20-1
CASSPPVDTQYF TGTGCCAGCAGCCCCCCAGTAGATACGCAGTATTTT - - TRBJ2-3 TRBV7-9
CASSSQTAQNTEAFF TGTGCCAGCAGCTCCCAGACAGCGCAGAACACTGAAGCTTTCTTT few - TRBJ1-1 TRBV7-8
CATRRNTEAFF TGTGCCACCCGGCGTAACACTGAAGCTTTCTTT - - TRBJ1-1 TRBV6-5
CASSQDRGSTEAFF TGTGCCAGCAGCCAAGACAGGGGGTCAACTGAAGCTTTCTTT - TRBD1 TRBJ1-1 TRBV16
CASSFSGAYNEQFF TGTGCCAGCAGCTTTAGCGGGGCCTACAATGAGCAGTTCTTC once TRBD2 TRBJ2-1 TRBV7-8
CASSQGSVSYNSPLHF TGTGCCAGCAGCCAAGGTTCCGTCTCCTATAATTCACCCCTCCACTTT - - TRBJ1-6 TRBV3-1/TRBV3-2
CATSRETANYGYTF TGTGCCACCAGCAGAGAAACAGCGAACTATGGCTACACCTTC - - TRBJ1-2 TRBV15
CASSFTLAAYEQYF TGTGCCAGCAGCTTCACCCTGGCCGCCTACGAGCAGTACTTC - - TRBJ2-7 TRBV7-2